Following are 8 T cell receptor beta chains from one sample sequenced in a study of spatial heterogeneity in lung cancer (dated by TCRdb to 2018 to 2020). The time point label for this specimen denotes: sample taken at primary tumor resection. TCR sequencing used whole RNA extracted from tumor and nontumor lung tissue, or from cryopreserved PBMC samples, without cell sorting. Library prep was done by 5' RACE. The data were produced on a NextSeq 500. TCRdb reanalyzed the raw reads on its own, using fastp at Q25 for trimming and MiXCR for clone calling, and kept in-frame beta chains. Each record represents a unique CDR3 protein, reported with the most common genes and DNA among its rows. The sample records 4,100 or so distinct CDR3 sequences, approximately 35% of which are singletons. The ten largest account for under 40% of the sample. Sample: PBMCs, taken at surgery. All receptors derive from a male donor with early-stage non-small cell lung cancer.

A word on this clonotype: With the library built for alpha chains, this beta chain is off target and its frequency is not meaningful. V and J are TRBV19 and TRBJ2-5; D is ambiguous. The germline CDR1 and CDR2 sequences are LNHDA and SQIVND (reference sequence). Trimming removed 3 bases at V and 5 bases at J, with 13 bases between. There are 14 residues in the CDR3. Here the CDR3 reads CASSMAPPAETQYF. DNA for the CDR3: TGTGCCAGTAGTATGGCCCCACCGGCGGAGACCCAGTACTTC.

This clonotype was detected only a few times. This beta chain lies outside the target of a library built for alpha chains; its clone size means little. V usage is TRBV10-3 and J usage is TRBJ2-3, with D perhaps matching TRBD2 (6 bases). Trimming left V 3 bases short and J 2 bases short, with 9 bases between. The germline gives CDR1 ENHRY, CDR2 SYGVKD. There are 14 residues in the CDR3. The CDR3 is CAISEPGLTDTQYF. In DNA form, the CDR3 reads TGTGCCATCAGTGAACCGGGACTCACAGATACGCAGTATTTT.

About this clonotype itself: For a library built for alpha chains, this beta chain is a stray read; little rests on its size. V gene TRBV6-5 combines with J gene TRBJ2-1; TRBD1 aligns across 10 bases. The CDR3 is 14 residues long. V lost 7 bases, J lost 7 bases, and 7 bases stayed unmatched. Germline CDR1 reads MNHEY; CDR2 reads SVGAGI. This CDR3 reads CASNDRGRRNEQFF. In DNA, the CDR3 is TGTGCCAGCAACGACAGGGGGCGCAGGAATGAGCAGTTCTTC.

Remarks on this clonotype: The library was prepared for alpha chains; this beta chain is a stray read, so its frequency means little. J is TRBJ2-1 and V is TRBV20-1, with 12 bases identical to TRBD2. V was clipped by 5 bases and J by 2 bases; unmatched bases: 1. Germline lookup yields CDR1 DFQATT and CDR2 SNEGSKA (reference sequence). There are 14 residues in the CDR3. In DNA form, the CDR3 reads TGCAGTGCTCGGACTAGCGGGACCTACAATGAGCAGTTCTTC. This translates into CSARTSGTYNEQFF.

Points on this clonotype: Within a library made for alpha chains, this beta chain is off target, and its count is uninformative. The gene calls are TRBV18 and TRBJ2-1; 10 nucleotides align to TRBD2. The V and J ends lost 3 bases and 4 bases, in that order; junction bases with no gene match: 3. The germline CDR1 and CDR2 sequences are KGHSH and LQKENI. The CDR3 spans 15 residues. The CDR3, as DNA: TGTGCCAGCTCACCCCCTAGCGGGAGTTACAATGAGCAGTTCTTC. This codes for CASSPPSGSYNEQFF.

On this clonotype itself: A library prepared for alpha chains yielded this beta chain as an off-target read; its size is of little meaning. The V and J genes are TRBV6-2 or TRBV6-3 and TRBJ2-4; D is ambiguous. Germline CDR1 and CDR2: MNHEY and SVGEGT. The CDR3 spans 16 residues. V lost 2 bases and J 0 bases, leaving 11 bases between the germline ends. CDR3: CASSYAVQLAKNIQYF. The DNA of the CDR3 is TGTGCCAGCAGTTACGCTGTTCAACTAGCCAAAAACATTCAGTACTTC.

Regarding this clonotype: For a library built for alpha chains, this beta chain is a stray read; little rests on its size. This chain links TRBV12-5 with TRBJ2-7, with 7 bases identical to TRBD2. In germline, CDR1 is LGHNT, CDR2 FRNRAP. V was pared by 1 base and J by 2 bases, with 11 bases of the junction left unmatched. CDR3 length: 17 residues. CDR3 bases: TGTGCTAGTGGTTTGGACGGTAGCGGGCGGTCTACCTACGAGCAGTACTTC. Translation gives CASGLDGSGRSTYEQYF.

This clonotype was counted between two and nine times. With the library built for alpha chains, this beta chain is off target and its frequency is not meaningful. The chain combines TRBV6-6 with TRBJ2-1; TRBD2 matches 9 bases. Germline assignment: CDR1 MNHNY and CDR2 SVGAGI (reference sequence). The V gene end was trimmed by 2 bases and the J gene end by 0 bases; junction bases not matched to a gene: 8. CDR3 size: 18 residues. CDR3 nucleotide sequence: TGTGCCAGCAGTTACCGTCTAGCGGGGACGTACTCCTACAATGAGCAGTTCTTC. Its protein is CASSYRLAGTYSYNEQFF.